This entry concerns a single TCR beta chain. The sample is drawn from a study of cytomegalovirus exposure and HLA in healthy donors. V dropped 2 bases and J dropped 7 bases, with 12 bases sitting between them. Germline V CDR1 and CDR2: MNHEY, SMNVEV (reference sequence). The CDR3 runs to 15 residues. PCR involved 60 Vbeta and 13 Jbeta primers. The repertoire was sequenced with immunoSEQ multiplex PCR; TCRdb's copy has only in-frame clones and lacks some. The sample consists of about 180,000 clones, 70% to 80% of them appearing once. This receptor was identified in an older woman in good health and CMV-seropositive. The chain combines TRBV27 with TRBJ1-6; possibly TRBD1 for D (6 bases). Material for sequencing was PBMCs. The CDR3 protein is CASSLGTPMNSPLHF. The CDR3 coding sequence is TGTGCCAGCAGTTTAGGGACACCAATGAATTCACCCCTCCACTTT.